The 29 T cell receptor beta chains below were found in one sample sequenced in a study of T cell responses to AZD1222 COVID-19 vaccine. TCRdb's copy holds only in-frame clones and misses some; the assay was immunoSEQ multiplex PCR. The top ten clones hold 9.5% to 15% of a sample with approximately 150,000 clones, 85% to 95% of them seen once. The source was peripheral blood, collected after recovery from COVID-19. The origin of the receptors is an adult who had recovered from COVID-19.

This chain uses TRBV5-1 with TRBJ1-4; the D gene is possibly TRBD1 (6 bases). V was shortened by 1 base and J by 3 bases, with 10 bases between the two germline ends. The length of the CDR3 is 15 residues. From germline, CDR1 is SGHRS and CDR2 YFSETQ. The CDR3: CASSLSRGANEKLFF. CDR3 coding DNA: TGCGCCAGCAGCTTGAGCAGGGGAGCTAATGAAAAACTGTTTTTT.

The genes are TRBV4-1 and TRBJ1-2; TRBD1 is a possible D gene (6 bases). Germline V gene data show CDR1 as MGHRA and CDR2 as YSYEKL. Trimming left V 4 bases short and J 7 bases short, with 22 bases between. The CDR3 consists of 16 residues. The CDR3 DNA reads TGCGCCAGCAGCCCTCTCGCGGCAGGGGTGAGGCGTGGCTACACCTTC. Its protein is CASSPLAAGVRRGYTF.

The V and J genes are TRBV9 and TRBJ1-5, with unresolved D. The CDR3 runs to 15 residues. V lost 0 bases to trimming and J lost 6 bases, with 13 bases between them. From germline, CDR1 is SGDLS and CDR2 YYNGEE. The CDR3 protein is CASSVDVGESQPQHF. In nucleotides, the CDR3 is TGTGCCAGCAGCGTAGATGTGGGAGAGAGTCAGCCCCAGCATTTT.

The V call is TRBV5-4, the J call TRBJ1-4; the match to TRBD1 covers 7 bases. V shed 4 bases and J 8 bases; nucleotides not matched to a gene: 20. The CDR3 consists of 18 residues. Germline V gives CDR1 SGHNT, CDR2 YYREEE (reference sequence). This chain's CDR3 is CASSRRIRGGGAREKLFF. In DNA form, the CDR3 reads TGTGCCAGCAGCCGACGTATCCGGGGAGGGGGCGCAAGGGAAAAACTGTTTTTT.

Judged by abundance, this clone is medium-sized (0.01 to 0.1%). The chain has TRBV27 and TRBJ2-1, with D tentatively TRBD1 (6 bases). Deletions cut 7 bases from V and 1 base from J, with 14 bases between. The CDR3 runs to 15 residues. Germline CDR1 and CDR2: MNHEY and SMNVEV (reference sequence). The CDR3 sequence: CASTQGTPSYNEQFF. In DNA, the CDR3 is TGTGCCAGCACCCAGGGGACCCCATCCTACAATGAGCAGTTCTTC.

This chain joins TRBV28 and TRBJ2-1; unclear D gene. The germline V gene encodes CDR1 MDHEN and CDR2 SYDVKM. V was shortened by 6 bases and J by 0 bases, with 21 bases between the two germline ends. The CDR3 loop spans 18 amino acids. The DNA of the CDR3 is TGTGCCAGCAGCTCACCGCCGGACGAGCTGGTCTCCTACAATGAGCAGTTCTTC. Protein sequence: CASSSPPDELVSYNEQFF. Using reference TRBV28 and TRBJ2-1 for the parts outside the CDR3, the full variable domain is DVKVTQSSRYLVKRTGEKVFLECVQDMDHENMFWYRQDPGLGLRLIYFSYDVKMKEKGDIPEGYSVSREKKERFSLILESASTNQTSMYLCASSSPPDELVSYNEQFFGPGTRLTVL.

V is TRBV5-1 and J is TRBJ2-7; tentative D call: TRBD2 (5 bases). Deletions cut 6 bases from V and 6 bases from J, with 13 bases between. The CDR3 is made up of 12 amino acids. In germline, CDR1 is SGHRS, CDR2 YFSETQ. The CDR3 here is CASKPEEGEQYF. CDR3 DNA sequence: TGCGCCAGCAAACCAGAAGAGGGCGAGCAGTACTTC.

The CDR3 sequence: CASSLSTDTQYF. As DNA, the CDR3 is TGTGCCAGCAGCTTAAGCACAGATACGCAGTATTTT. The chain recombines TRBV5-6 with TRBJ2-3; no definite D call. The germline V gene encodes CDR1 SGHDT and CDR2 YYEEEE. With 2 bases removed from V and 0 bases from J, the gap between germline ends came to 1 base. This CDR3 has 12 amino acids.

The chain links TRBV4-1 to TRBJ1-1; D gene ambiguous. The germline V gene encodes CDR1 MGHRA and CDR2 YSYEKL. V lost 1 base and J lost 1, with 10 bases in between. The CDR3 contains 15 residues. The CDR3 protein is CASSQGWSGNTEAFF. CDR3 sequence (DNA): TGCGCCAGCAGCCAAGGGTGGTCGGGGAACACTGAAGCTTTCTTT.

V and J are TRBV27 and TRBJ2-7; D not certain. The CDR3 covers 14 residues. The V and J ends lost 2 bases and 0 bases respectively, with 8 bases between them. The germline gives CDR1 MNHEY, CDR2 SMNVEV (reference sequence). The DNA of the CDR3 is TGTGCCAGCAGTTTACTCGAGAGCTCCTACGAGCAGTACTTC. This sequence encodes CASSLLESSYEQYF.

CDR3 sequence (DNA): TGTGCCAGCAGTCGAGGAGTGGTCGGGGAGCTGTTTTTT. This encodes CASSRGVVGELFF. This chain joins TRBV12-3 or TRBV12-4 and TRBJ2-2; unclear D gene. Deletions cut 5 bases from V and 7 bases from J, with 11 bases between. The CDR3 has 13 residues.

Here the CDR3 DNA reads TGTGCCAGTAGGTCGAAGGGCCTTAGCAATCAGCCCCAGCATTTT. Translation: CASRSKGLSNQPQHF. The V gene is TRBV19, the J gene TRBJ1-5; D is unclear. CDR3 size: 15 residues. The germline V gene has CDR1 LNHDA and CDR2 SQIVND (reference sequence). V dropped 6 bases and J dropped 0 bases, with 12 bases sitting between them.

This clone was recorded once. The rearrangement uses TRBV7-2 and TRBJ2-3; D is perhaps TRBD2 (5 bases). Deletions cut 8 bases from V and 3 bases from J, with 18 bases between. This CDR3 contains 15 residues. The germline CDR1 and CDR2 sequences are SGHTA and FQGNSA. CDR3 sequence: CASSKTGLGTDTQYF. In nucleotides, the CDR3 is TGTGCCAGCTCGAAAACGGGGTTGGGAACAGATACGCAGTATTTT. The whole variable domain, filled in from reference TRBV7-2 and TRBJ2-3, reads GAGVSQSPSNKVTEKGKDVELRCDPISGHTALYWYRQSLGQGLEFLIYFQGNSAPDKSGLPSDRFSAERTGGSVSTLTIQRTQQEDSAVYLCASSKTGLGTDTQYFGPGTRLTVL.

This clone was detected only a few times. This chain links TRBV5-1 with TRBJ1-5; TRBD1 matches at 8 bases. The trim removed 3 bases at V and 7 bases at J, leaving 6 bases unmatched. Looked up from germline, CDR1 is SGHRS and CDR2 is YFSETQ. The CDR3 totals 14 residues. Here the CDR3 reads CASSSGQGQQPQHF. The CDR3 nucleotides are TGCGCCAGCAGCTCTGGACAGGGACAACAGCCCCAGCATTTT.

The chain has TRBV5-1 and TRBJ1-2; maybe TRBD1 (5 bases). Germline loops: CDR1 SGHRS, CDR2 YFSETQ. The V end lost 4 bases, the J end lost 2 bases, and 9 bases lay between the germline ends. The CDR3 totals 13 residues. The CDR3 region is CASSLGENYGYTF. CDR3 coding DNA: TGCGCCAGCAGCCTGGGGGAGAACTATGGCTACACCTTC.

CDR3 sequence: CSVEQAYEQYF. As DNA, the CDR3 is TGCAGCGTTGAACAAGCCTACGAGCAGTACTTC. The chain uses TRBV29-1 and TRBJ2-7; no clear D. This CDR3 spans 11 amino acids. Between the trimmed V and J ends, which lost 2 bases and 2 bases, there was a span of 4 bases. Germline V gene lookup returns CDR1 SQVTM and CDR2 ANQGSEA.

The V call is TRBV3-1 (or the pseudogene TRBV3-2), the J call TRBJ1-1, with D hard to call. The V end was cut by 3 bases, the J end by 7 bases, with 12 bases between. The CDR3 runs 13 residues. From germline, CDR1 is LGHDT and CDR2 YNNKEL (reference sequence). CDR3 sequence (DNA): TGTGCCAGCAGCCATCGAGGACGAAATGAAGCTTTCTTT. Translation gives CASSHRGRNEAFF.

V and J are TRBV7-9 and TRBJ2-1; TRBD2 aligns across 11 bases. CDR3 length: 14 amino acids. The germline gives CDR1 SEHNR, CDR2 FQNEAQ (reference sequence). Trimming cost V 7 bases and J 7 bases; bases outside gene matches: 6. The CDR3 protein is CASTFTSGRNEQFF. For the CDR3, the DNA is TGTGCCAGCACATTTACTAGCGGGAGAAATGAGCAGTTCTTC.

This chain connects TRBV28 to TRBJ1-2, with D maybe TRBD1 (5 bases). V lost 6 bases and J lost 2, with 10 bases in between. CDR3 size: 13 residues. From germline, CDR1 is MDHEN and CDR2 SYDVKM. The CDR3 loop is CASSLRGNYGYTF. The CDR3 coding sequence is TGTGCCAGCAGCCTAAGGGGAAACTATGGCTACACCTTC.

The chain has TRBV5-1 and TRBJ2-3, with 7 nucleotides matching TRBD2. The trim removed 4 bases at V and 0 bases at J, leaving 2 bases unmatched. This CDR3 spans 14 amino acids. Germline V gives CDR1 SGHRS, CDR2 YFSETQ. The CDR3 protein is CASSISGSTDTQYF. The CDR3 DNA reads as TGCGCCAGCAGCATTAGCGGGAGCACAGATACGCAGTATTTT.

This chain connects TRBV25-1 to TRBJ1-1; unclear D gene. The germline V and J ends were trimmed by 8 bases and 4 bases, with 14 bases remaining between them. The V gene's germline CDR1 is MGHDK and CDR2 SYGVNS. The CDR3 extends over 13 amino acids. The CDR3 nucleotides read TGTGCCAGCTCCGTTGCGGCTTTCACTGAAGCTTTCTTT. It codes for CASSVAAFTEAFF.

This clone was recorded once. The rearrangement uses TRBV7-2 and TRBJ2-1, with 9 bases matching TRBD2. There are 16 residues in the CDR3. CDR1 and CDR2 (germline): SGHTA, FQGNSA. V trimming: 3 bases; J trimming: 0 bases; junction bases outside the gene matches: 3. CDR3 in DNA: TGTGCCAGCAGCTTTAGCGGGAGAAGCTCCTACAATGAGCAGTTCTTC. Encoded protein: CASSFSGRSSYNEQFF.

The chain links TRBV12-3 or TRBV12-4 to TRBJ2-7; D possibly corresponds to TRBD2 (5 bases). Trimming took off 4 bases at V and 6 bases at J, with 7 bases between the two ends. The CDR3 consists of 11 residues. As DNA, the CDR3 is TGTGCCAGCAGTTCAAGCGGCGAGCAGTACTTC. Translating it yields CASSSSGEQYF.

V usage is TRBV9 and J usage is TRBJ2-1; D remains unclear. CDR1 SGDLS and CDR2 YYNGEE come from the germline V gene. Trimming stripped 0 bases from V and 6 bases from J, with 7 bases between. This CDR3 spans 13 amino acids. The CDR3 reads CASSVGLVNEQFF. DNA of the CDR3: TGTGCCAGCAGCGTAGGGCTAGTCAATGAGCAGTTCTTC.

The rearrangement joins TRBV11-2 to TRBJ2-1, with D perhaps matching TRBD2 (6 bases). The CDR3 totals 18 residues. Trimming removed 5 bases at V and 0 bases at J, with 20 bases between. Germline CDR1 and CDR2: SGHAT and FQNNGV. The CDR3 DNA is TGTGCCAGCAGCCCCGCTCAGCCGGGGGTGAGCTCCTACAATGAGCAGTTCTTC. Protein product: CASSPAQPGVSSYNEQFF.

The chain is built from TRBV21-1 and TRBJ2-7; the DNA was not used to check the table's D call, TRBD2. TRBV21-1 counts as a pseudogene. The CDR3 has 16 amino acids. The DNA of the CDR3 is TGTGCCAGCAGCAAAGGTAGTCTAGCGGGAACCTACGAGCAGTACTTC. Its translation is CASSKGSLAGTYEQYF.

The CDR3 nucleotides read TGCGCCAGCAGCCAAGAATTTGGTAGCTCCAATGAGCAGTTCTTC. The encoded protein is CASSQEFGSSNEQFF. The chain recombines TRBV4-1 with TRBJ2-1; D gene unclear. Germline V gives CDR1 MGHRA, CDR2 YSYEKL. The CDR3 spans 15 residues. Trimming removed 0 bases from V and 6 bases from J, with 12 bases in between.

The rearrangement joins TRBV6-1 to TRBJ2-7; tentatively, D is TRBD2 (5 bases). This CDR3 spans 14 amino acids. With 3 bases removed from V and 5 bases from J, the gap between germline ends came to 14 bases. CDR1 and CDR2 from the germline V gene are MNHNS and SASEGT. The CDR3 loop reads CASSDIGVLNEQYF. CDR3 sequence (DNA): TGTGCCAGCAGTGATATCGGGGTCTTGAACGAGCAGTACTTC.

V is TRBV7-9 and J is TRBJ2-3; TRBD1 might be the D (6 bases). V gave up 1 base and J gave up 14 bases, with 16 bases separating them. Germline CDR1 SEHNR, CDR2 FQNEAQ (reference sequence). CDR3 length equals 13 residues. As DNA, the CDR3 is TGTGCCAGCAGCTTAGGGATTGGGGGCCCAGGGTATTTT. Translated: CASSLGIGGPGYF.